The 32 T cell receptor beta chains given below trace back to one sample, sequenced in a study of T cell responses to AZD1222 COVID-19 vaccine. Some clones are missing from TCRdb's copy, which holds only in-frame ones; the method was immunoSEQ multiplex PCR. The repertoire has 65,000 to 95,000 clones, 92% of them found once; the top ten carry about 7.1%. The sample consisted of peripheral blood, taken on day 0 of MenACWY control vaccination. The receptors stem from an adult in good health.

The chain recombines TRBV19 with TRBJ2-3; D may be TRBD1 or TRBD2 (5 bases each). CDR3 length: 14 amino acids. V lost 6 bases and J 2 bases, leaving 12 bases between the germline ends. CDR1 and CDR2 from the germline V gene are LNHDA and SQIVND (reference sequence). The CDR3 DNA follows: TGTGCCAGTAGCCGTACCGGGGCCACAGATACGCAGTATTTT. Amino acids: CASSRTGATDTQYF.

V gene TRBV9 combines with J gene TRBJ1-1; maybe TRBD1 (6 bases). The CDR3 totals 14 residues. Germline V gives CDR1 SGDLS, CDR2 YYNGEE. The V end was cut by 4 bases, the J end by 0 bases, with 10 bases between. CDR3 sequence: CASSLGTLNTEAFF. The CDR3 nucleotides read TGTGCCAGCAGCCTCGGGACATTGAACACTGAAGCTTTCTTT.

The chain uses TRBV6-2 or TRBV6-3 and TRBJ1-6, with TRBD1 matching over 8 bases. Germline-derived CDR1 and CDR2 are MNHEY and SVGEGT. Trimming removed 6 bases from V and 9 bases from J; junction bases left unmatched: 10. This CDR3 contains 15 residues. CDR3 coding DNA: TGTGCCAGCAGCCCTGACAGGGGAGTCCTTTCACCCCTCCACTTT. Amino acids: CASSPDRGVLSPLHF.

The CDR3 DNA sequence: TGTGCCAGCAGTTACAGCGGCAGAAGTTACTATGGCTACACCTTC. It translates to CASSYSGRSYYGYTF. J is TRBJ1-2 and V is TRBV6-5; unclear D gene. Germline loops: CDR1 MNHEY, CDR2 SVGAGI. This CDR3 contains 15 residues. Trimming took off 2 bases at V and 3 bases at J, with 13 bases between the two ends.

The CDR3 protein is CASSLGTSSNEQFF. CDR3 DNA: TGTGCCAGCAGTTTGGGGACTAGCTCCAATGAGCAGTTCTTC. This sequence joins TRBV28 and TRBJ2-1; 9 bases align to TRBD2. Trimming took 3 bases from V and 6 from J; bases not matched to a gene: 3. Germline lookup yields CDR1 MDHEN and CDR2 SYDVKM. The length of the CDR3 is 14 residues.

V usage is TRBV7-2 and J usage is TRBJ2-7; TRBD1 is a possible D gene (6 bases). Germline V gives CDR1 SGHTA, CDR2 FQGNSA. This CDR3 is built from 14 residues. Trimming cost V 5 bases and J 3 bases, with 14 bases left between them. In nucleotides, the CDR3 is TGTGCCAGCAGCCAAAACAGGGTTAACTACGAGCAGTACTTC. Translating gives CASSQNRVNYEQYF.

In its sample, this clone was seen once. The CDR3 reads CASSPPSGAEAFF. Here the CDR3 DNA reads TGTGCCAGCTCACCACCGTCAGGCGCAGAAGCTTTCTTT. This chain links TRBV18 with TRBJ1-1; D is undetermined. CDR3 length: 13 amino acids. V dropped 0 bases and J dropped 8 bases, with 10 bases sitting between them. CDR1 is KGHSH, CDR2 LQKENI, per germline.

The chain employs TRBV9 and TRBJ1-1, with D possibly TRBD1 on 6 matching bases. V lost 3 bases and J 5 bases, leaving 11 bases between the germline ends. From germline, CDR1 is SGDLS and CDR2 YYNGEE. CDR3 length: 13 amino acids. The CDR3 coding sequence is TGTGCCAGCAGCGACAGGGTAAGGACTGAAGCTTTCTTT. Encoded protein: CASSDRVRTEAFF.

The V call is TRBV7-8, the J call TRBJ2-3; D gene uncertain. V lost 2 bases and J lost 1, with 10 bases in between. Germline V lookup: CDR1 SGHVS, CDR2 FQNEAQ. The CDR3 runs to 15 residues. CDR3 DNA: TGTGCCAGCAGCTTAATGCGCCTCGGCACAGATACGCAGTATTTT. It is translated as CASSLMRLGTDTQYF.

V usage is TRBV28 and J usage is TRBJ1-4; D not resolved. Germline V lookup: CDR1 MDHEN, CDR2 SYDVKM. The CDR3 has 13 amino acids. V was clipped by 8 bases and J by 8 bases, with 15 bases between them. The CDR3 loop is CASLEGNEEKLFF. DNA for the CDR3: TGTGCCAGCCTGGAGGGCAATGAGGAAAAACTGTTTTTT. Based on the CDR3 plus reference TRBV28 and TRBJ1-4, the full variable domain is DVKVTQSSRYLVKRTGEKVFLECVQDMDHENMFWYRQDPGLGLRLIYFSYDVKMKEKGDIPEGYSVSREKKERFSLILESASTNQTSMYLCASLEGNEEKLFFGSGTQLSVL.

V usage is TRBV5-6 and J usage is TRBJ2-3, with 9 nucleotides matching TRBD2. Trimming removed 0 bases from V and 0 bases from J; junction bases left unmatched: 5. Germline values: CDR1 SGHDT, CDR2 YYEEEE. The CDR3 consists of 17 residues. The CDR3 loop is CASSLGLAERSTDTQYF. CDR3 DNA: TGTGCCAGCAGCTTGGGACTAGCGGAGAGGAGCACAGATACGCAGTATTTT.

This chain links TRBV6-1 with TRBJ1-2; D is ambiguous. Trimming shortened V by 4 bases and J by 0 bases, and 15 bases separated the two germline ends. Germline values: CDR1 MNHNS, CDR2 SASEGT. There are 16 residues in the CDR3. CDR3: CASSGFRAPANYGYTF. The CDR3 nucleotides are TGTGCCAGCAGTGGTTTTCGTGCCCCAGCTAACTATGGCTACACCTTC.

CDR3: CASSGLGGQPQHF. In DNA, the CDR3 is TGTGCCAGCAGTGGGTTGGGGGGCCAGCCCCAGCATTTT. The V and J genes are TRBV12-3 or TRBV12-4 and TRBJ1-5; D is perhaps TRBD1 (6 bases). V was cut by 5 bases and J by 7 bases, with 12 bases left in between. CDR3 size: 13 residues.

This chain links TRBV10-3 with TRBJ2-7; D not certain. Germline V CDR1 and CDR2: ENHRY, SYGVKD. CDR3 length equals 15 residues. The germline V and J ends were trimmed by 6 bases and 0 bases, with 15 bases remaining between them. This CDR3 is CAISPGPTISYEQYF. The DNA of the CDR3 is TGTGCCATCAGCCCCGGACCTACAATCTCCTACGAGCAGTACTTC.

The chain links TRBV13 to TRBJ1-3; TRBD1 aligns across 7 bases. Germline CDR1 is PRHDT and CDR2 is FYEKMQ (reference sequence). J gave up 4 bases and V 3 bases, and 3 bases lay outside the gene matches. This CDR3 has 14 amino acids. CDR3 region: CASSFPGGGNTIYF. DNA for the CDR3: TGTGCCAGCAGCTTCCCAGGGGGAGGAAACACCATATATTTT.

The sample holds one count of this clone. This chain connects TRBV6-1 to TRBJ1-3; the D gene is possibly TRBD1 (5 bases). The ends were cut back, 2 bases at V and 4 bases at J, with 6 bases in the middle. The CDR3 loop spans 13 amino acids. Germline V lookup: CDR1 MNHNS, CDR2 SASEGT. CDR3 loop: CASSEQGGNTIYF. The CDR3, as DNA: TGTGCCAGCAGTGAACAGGGCGGAAACACCATATATTTT.

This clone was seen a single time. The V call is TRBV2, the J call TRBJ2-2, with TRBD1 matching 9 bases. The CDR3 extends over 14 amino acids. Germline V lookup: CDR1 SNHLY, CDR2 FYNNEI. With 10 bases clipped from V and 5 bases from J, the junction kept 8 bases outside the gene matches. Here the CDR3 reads CATQQGARTGELFF. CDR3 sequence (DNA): TGTGCCACCCAACAGGGGGCGCGTACCGGGGAGCTGTTTTTT.

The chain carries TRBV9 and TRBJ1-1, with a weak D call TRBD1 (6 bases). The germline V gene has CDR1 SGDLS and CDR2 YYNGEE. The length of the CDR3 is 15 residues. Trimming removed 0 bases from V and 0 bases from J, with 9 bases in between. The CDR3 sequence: CASSVVGQMNTEAFF. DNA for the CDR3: TGTGCCAGCAGCGTAGTAGGACAGATGAACACTGAAGCTTTCTTT.

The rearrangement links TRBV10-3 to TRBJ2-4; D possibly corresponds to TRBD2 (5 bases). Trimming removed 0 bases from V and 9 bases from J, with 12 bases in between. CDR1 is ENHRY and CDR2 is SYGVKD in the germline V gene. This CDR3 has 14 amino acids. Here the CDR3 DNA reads TGTGCCATCAGTGAGTCGGACGGGGAAGGCATTCAGTACTTC. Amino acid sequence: CAISESDGEGIQYF.

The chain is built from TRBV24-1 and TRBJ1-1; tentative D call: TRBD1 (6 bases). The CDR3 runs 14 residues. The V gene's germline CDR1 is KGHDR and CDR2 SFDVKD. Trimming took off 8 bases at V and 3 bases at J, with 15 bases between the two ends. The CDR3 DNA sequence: TGTGCCACCACCTACTTACAGGGATACACTGAAGCTTTCTTT. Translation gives CATTYLQGYTEAFF.

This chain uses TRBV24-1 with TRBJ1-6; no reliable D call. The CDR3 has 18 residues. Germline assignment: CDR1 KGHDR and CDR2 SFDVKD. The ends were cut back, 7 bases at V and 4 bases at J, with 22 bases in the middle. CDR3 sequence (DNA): TGTGCCACCAGGGCCCCCCCGGGTCAGGCATCATATAATTCACCCCTCCACTTT. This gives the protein CATRAPPGQASYNSPLHF.

The CDR3 reads CASSVDSYGYTF. DNA for the CDR3: TGTGCCAGCAGCGTGGACAGCTATGGCTACACCTTC. The genes are TRBV5-4 and TRBJ1-2; the D gene is possibly TRBD1 (6 bases). CDR3 size: 12 residues. The germline gives CDR1 SGHNT, CDR2 YYREEE (reference sequence). Trimming stripped 4 bases from V and 4 bases from J, with 8 bases between.

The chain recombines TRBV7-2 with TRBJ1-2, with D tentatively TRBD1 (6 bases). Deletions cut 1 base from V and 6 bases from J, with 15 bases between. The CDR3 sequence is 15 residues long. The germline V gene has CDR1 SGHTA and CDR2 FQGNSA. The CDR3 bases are TGTGCCAGCAGCTTAGTTCACAGGGCGACGGATGGCTACACCTTC. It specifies CASSLVHRATDGYTF.

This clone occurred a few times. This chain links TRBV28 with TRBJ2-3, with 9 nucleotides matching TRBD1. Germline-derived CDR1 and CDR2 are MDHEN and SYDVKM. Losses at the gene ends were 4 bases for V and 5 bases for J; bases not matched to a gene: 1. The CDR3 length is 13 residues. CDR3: CASSSGQGDTQYF. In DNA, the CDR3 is TGTGCCAGCAGTTCGGGACAGGGAGATACGCAGTATTTT.

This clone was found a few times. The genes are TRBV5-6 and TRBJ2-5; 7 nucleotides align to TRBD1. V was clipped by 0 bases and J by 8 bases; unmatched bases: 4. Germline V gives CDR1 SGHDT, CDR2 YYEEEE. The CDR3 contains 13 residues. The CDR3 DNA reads TGTGCCAGCAGCTTGGGACAGGGTAGTACCCAGTACTTC. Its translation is CASSLGQGSTQYF.

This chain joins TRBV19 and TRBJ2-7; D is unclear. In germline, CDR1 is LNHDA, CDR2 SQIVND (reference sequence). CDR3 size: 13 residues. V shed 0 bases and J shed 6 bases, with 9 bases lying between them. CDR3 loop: CASSIDLGLEQYF. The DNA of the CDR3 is TGTGCCAGTAGTATAGATCTAGGTCTCGAGCAGTACTTC.

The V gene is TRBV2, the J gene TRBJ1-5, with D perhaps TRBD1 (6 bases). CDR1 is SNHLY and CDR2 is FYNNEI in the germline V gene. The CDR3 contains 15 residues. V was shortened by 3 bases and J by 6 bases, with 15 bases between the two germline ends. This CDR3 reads CASSDGGGWGQPQHF. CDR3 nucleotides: TGTGCCAGCAGTGATGGAGGGGGTTGGGGTCAGCCCCAGCATTTT.

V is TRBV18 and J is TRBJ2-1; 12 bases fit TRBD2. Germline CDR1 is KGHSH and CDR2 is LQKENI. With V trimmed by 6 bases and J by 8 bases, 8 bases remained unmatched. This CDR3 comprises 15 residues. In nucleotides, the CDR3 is TGTGCCAGCTCTTCCGGACTAGCGGGATTTGATGAGCAGTTCTTC. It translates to CASSSGLAGFDEQFF.

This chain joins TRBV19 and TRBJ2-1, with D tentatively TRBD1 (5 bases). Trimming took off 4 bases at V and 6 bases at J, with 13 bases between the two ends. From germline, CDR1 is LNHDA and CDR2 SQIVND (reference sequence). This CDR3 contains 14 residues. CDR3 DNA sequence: TGTGCCAGTAGTAGGCAGGGCGAGCTCAATGAGCAGTTCTTC. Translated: CASSRQGELNEQFF.

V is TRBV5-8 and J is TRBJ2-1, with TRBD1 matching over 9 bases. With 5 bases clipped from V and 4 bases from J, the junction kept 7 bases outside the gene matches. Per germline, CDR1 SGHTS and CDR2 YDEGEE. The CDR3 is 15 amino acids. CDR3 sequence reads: CASSLGQGIYNEQFF. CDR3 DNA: TGTGCCAGCAGTCTAGGACAGGGGATTTACAATGAGCAGTTCTTC.

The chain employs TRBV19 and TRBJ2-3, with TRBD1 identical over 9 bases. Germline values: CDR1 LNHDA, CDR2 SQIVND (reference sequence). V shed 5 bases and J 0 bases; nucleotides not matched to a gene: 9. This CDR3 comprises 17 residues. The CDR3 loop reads CASSLGQGMASTDTQYF. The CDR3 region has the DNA TGTGCCAGTAGTCTCGGACAGGGGATGGCTAGCACAGATACGCAGTATTTT.

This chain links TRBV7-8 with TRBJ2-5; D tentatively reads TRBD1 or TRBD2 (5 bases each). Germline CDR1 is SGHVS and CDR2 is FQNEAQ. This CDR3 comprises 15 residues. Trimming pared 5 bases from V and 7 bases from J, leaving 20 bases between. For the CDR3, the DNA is TGTGCCAGCAGCGCAATAACAGGTCTCCGGGGGACCCAGTACTTC. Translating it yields CASSAITGLRGTQYF.